The 8 T cell receptor beta chains below come from one sample, sequenced in a study of cytomegalovirus exposure and HLA in healthy donors. PCR employed 60 Vbeta and 13 Jbeta primers. Profiling relied on immunoSEQ multiplex PCR, and the TCRdb table lists in-frame clones only, not all of them. In the table there are 200,000 or so clones, almost 85% of which are singletons. The specimen was PBMCs. These receptors were collected from a boy aged 5-17 years in good health and CMV-seronegative.

This clone was recorded once. The CDR3 DNA sequence: TGTGCCAGCATACTAGCGGAGTACAATGAGCAGTTCTTC. This translates into CASILAEYNEQFF. This chain links TRBV21-1 with TRBJ2-1; whether TRBD2, the table's D call, matches the DNA was not checked. TRBV21-1 is marked as a pseudogene. This CDR3 region has 13 residues.

The genes are TRBV5-6 and TRBJ2-1, with a tentative D call TRBD2 (5 bases). Trimming removed 1 base at V and 12 bases at J, with 11 bases between. The CDR3 runs 12 residues. Germline V gene lookup returns CDR1 SGHDT and CDR2 YYEEEE. The CDR3 spells CASSLSGTAQFF. The CDR3 region has the DNA TGTGCCAGCAGCTTGAGCGGCACGGCGCAGTTCTTC.

This clone was found a few times. The gene calls are TRBV28 and TRBJ1-2; 7 bases line up with TRBD1. The ends lost 8 bases at V and 6 bases at J; junction bases unmatched: 6. Germline CDR1 is MDHEN and CDR2 is SYDVKM. The CDR3 extends over 12 amino acids. This chain's CDR3 is CASLTGENGYTF. The CDR3 bases are TGTGCCAGCCTTACAGGGGAAAATGGCTACACCTTC.

J is TRBJ1-5 and V is TRBV10-3; the match to TRBD1 covers 7 bases. The ends lost 2 bases at V and 4 bases at J; junction bases unmatched: 8. The CDR3 is made up of 16 amino acids. Germline-derived CDR1 and CDR2 are ENHRY and SYGVKD. In DNA, the CDR3 is TGTGCCATCAGTGAGGGAAGACAGGGTGTAAATCAGCCCCAGCATTTT. This codes for CAISEGRQGVNQPQHF.

The J gene is TRBJ2-2, the V gene TRBV30; 7 bases match TRBD1. CDR1 GTSNPN and CDR2 SVGIG come from the germline V gene (reference sequence). Trimming removed 0 bases from V and 6 bases from J; junction bases left unmatched: 7. This CDR3 is 15 amino acids long. CDR3 residues: CAWSVQQGSAGELFF. CDR3 coding DNA: TGTGCCTGGAGTGTACAACAGGGGTCGGCCGGGGAGCTGTTTTTT.

The rearrangement uses TRBV27 and TRBJ2-5; 9 bases line up with TRBD2. Germline CDR1 is MNHEY and CDR2 is SMNVEV (reference sequence). J gave up 2 bases and V 1 base, and 8 bases lay outside the gene matches. The CDR3 is 17 residues long. The CDR3 nucleotides are TGTGCCAGCAGTTTATTGGCGCTAGCGGGACAACAAGAGACCCAGTACTTC. This translates into CASSLLALAGQQETQYF.

J is TRBJ1-4 and V is TRBV5-1, with no clear D. Germline CDR1 reads SGHRS; CDR2 reads YFSETQ. Trimming cost V 1 base and J 7 bases, with 14 bases left between them. CDR3 length: 15 amino acids. CDR3 sequence reads: CASSLTGMEGEKLFF. The CDR3 nucleotides are TGCGCCAGCAGCTTGACGGGAATGGAGGGTGAAAAACTGTTTTTT.

This clone is a singleton in its sample. V is TRBV7-8 and J is TRBJ1-2, with 10 bases that match TRBD1. The J segment lost 8 bases and the V segment lost 5 bases, leaving 14 bases of the junction unmatched. The CDR3 contains 16 residues. The germline CDR1 and CDR2 sequences are SGHVS and FQNEAQ. The CDR3 sequence is CASSKSRDRGKEGYTF. The CDR3 bases are TGTGCCAGCAGCAAGTCCCGGGACAGGGGAAAGGAAGGCTACACCTTC.